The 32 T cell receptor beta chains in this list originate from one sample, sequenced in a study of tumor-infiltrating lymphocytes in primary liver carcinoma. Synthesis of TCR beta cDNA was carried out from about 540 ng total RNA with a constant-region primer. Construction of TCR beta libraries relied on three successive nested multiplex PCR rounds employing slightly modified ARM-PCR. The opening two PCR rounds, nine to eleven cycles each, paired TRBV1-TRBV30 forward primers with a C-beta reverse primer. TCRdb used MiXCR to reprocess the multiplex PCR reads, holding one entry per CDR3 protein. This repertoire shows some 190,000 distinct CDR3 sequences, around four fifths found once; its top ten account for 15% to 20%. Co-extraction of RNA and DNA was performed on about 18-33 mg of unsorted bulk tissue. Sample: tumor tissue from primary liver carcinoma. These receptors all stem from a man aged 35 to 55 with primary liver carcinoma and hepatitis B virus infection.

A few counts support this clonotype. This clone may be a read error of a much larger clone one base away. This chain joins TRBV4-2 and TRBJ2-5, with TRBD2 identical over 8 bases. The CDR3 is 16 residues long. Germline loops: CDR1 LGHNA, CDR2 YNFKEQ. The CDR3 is CANSQASSGFQETQYF. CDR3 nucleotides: TGTGCCAACAGCCAAGCGTCTAGCGGGTTTCAAGAGACCCAGTACTTC.

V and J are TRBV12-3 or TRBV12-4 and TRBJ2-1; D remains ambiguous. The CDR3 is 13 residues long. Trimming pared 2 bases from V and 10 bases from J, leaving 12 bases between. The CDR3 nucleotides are TGTGCCAGCAGTTTATCCGATCGGAGAGAGCAGTTCTTC. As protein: CASSLSDRREQFF.

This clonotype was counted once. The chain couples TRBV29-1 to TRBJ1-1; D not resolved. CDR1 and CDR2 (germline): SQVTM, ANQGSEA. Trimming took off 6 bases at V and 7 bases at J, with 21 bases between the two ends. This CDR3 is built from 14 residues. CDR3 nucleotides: TGCAGCGTCCACCAAGTTCAGGTAGGTAGTGAAGCTTTCTTT. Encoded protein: CSVHQVQVGSEAFF.

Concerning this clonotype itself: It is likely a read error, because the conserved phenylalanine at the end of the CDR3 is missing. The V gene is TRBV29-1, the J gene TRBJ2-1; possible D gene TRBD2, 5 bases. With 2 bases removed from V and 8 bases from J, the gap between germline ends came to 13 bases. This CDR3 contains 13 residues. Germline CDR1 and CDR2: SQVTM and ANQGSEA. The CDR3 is CSVESLGRDEQFS. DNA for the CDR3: TGCAGCGTTGAAAGCCTAGGGCGGGATGAGCAGTTCTCC.

Here the CDR3 reads CAWSLAAGRFSVELFF. CDR3 DNA sequence: TGTGCCTGGAGCCTCGCAGCCGGGCGATTTTCCGTGGAGCTGTTTTTT. The rearrangement links TRBV30 to TRBJ2-2; D is uncertain. The CDR3 has 16 residues. Trimming left V 3 bases short and J 10 bases short, with 24 bases between. In germline, CDR1 is GTSNPN, CDR2 SVGIG (reference sequence).

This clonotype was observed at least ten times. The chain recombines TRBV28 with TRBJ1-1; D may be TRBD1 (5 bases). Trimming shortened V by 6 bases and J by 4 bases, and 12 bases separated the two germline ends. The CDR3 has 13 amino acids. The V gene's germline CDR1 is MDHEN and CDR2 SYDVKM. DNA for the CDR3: TGTGCCAGCAGGGGGGATTCGGCCACTGAAGCTTTCTTT. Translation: CASRGDSATEAFF.

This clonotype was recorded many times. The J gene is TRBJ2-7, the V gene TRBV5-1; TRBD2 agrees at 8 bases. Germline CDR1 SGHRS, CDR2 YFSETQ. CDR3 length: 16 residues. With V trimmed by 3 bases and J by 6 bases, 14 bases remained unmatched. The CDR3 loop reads CASSSRPPGLDGEQYF. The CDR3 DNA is TGCGCCAGCAGCTCCCGACCCCCGGGACTAGACGGCGAGCAGTACTTC.

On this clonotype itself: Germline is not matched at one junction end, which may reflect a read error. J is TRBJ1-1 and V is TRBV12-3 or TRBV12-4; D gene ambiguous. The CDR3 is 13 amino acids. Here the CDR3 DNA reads TGTGCCAGCAGTTTTTCAAAGGCCGCTGAAGTTTTCTTT. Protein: CASSFSKAAEVFF.

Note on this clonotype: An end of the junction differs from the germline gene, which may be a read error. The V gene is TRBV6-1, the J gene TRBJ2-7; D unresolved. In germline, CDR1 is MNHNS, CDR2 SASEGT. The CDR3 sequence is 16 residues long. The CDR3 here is CGSSHWTVTIFREQYF. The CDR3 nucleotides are TGTGGCAGCAGTCACTGGACCGTTACCATCTTTCGGGAGCAGTACTTC.

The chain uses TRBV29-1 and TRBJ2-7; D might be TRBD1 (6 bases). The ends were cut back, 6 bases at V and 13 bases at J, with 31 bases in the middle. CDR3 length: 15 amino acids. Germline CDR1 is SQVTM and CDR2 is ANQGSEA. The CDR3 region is CSVRPSRDKSYDQYF. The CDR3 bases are TGCAGCGTACGCCCTTCCAGGGACAAGTCCTACGATCAATACTTC.

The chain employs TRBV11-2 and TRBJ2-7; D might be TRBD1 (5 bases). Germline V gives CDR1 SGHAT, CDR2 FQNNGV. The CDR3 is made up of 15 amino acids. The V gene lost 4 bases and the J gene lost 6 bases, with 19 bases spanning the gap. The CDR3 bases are TGTGCCAGCAGCTCTCTCAGGGCGATAACTTCCGAGCAGTACTTC. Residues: CASSSLRAITSEQYF. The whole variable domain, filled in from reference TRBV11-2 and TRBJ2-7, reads EAGVAQSPRYKIIEKRQSVAFWCNPISGHATLYWYQQILGQGPKLLIQFQNNGVVDDSQLPKDRFSAERLKGVDSTLKIQPAKLEDSAVYLCASSSLRAITSEQYFGPGTRLTVT.

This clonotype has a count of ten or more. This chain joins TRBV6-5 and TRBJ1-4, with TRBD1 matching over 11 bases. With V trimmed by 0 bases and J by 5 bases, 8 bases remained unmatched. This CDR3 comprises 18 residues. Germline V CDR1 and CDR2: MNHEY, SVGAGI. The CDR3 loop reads CASSYSGGTGGKNEKLFF. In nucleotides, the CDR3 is TGTGCCAGCAGTTACTCAGGAGGGACAGGGGGGAAAAATGAAAAACTGTTTTTT.

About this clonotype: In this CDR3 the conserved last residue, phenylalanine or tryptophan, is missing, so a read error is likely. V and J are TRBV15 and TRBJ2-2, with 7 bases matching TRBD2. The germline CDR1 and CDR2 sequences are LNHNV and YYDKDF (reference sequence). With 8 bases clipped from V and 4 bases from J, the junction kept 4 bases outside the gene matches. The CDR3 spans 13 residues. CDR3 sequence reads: CATGRGGTGELFL. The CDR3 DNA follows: TGTGCCACCGGGAGGGGTGGCACCGGGGAGCTGTTTTTA.

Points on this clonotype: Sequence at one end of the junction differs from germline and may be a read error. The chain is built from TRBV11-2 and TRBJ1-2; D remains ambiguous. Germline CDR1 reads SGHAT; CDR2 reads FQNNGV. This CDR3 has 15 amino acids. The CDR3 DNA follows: TGTGCCAGCAGCACGTCGGCATGGTTGATCCCTGGCTACATATTC. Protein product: CASSTSAWLIPGYIF. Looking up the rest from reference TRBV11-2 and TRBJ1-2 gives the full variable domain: EAGVAQSPRYKIIEKRQSVAFWCNPISGHATLYWYQQILGQGPKLLIQFQNNGVVDDSQLPKDRFSAERLKGVDSTLKIQPAKLEDSAVYLCASSTSAWLIPGYIFGSGTRLTVV.

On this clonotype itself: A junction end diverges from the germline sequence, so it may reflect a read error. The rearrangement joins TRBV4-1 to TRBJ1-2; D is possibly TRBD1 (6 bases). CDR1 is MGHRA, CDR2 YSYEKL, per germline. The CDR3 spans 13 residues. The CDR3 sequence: CVSTQEGDYGYTF. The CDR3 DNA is TGCGTCAGCACCCAAGAGGGGGACTATGGCTACACCTTC.

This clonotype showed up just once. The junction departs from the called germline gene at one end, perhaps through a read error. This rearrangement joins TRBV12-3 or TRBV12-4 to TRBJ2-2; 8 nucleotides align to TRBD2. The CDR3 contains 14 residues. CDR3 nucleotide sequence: TGTGCCAGCGCTAGGGGGACTAGTTACCGGGAACTGTTTTTT. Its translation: CASARGTSYRELFF.

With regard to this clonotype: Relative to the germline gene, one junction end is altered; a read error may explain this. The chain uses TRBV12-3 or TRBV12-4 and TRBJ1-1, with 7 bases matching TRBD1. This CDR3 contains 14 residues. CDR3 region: CANRPRTGNTEAFF. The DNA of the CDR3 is TGTGCCAACAGACCTCGGACAGGAAACACTGAAGCTTTCTTC.

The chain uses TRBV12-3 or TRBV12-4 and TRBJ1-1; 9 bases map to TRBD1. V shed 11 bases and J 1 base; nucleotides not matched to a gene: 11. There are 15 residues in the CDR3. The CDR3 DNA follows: TGTGCCGGCACTAGACCGGGACAGGGGAACACTGAAGCTTTCTTT. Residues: CAGTRPGQGNTEAFF.

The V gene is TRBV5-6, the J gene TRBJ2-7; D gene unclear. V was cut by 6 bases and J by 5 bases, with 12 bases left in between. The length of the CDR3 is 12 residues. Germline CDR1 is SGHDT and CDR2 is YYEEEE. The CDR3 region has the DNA TGTGCCAGCAACCAAATATCCCACGAGCAGTACTTC. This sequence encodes CASNQISHEQYF.

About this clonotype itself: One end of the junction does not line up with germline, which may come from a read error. DNA for the CDR3: TGTCTCAGCAGGGGGAAGCGATCCTACGAGCATTACTTC. It yields the protein CLSRGKRSYEHYF. The chain has TRBV11-1 and TRBJ2-7; TRBD1 agrees at 7 bases. This CDR3 contains 13 residues. CDR1 and CDR2 (germline): SGHAT, FQDESV (reference sequence). The entire variable domain, with the rest obtained from reference TRBV11-1 and TRBJ2-7, is as follows: EAEVAQSPRYKITEKSQAVAFWCDPISGHATLYWYRQILGQGPELLVQFQDESVVDDSQLPKDRFSAERLKGVDSTLKIQPAELGDSAMYLCLSRGKRSYEHYFGPGTRLTVT.

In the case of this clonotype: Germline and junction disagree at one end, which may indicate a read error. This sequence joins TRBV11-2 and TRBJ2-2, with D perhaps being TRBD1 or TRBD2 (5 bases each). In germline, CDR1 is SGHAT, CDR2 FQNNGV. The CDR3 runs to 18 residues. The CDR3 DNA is TGTGTCAGCATCTTCGCCGCTACATGGACGGTGGGGGCCGGGGAGCTGTTTTTT. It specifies CVSIFAATWTVGAGELFF.

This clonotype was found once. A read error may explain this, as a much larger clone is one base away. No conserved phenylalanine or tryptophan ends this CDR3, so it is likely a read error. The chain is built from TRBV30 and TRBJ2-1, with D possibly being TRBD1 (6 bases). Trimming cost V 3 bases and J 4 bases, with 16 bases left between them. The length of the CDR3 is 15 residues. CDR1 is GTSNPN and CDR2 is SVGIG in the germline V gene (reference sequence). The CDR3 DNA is TGTGCCTGGAGGGTAGGACAGCTGAAGTACAATGAGCAGTTCTTA. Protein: CAWRVGQLKYNEQFL.

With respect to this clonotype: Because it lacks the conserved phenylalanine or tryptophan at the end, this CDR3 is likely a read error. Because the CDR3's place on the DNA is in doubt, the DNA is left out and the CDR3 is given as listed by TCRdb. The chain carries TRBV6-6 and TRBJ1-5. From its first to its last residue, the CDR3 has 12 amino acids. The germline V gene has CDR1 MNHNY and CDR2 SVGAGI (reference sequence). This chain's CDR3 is CASSSLSQPRHY.

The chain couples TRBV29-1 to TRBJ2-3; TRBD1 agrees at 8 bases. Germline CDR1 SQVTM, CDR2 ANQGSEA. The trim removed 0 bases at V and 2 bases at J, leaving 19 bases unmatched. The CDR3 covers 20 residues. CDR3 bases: TGCAGCGTTGAAGATGCCACTGGACAGGGCAAATCCCCTTTCACAGATACGCAGTATTTT. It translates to CSVEDATGQGKSPFTDTQYF.

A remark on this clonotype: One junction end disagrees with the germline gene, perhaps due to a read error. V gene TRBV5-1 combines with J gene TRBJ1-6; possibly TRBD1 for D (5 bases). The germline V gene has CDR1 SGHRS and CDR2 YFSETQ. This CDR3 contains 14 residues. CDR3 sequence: CASSSTGEDSPLHF. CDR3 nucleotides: TGCGCCAGCAGCTCTACAGGTGAGGATTCACCCCTCCATTTT.

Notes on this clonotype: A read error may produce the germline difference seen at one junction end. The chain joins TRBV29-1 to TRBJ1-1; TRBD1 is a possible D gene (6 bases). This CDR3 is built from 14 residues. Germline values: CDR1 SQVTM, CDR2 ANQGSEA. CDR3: CSDLRLLGDTEALF. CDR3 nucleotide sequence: TGCAGCGACCTTAGACTGCTGGGGGACACTGAAGCTTTATTT.

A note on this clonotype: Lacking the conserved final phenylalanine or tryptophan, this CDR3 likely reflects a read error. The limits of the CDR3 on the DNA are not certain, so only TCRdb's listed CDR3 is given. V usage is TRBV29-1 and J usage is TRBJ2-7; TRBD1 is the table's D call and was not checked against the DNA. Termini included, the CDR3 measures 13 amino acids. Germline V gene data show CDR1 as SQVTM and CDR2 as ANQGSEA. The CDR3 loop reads CSVAPTGLHVQYL.

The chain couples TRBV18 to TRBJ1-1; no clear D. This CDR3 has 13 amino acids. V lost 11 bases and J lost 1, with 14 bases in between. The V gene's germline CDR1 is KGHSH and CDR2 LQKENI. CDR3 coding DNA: TGTGCCGACTCTTGGCAGCGGAACACTGAAGCTTTCTTT. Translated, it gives CADSWQRNTEAFF.

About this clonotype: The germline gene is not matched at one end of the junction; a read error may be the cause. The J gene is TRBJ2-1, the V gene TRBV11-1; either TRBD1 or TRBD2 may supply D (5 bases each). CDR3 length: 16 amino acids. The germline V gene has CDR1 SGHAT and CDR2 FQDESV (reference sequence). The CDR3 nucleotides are TGTGTCAGCAACACAGGCAGTAGCGAGATCTACAATGAGCAGTTCTTC. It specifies CVSNTGSSEIYNEQFF.

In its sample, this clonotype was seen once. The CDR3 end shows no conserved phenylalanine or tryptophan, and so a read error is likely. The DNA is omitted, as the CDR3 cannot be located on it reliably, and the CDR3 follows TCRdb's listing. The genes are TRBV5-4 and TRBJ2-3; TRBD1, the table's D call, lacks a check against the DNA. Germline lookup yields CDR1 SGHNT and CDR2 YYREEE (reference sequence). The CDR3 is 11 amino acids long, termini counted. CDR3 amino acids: CASSQKERTDS.

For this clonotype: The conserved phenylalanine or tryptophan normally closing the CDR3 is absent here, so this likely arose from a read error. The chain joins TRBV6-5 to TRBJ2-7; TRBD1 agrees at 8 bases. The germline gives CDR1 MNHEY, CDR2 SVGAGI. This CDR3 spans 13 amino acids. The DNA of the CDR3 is TGTGTCAGCACGTCCCATACAGGGGGCGAGCAGTACTCC. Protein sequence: CVSTSHTGGEQYS.

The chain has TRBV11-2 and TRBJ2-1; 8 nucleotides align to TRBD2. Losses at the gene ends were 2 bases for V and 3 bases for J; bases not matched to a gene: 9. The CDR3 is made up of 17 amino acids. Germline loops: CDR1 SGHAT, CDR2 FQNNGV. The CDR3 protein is CASSLNRSGSFYNEQFF. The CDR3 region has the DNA TGTGCCAGCAGCTTAAATAGGAGCGGGAGCTTCTACAATGAGCAGTTCTTC. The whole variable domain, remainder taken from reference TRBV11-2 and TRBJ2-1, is EAGVAQSPRYKIIEKRQSVAFWCNPISGHATLYWYQQILGQGPKLLIQFQNNGVVDDSQLPKDRFSAERLKGVDSTLKIQPAKLEDSAVYLCASSLNRSGSFYNEQFFGPGTRLTVL.